This TCR beta chain was observed in a study of blood T cell repertoires in COVID-19. The wider study: T cells, B-cell-depleted T cells, or PBMCs provided the cDNA or gDNA that served as material.

Per the original data handling: Reference gene primers were amplified, and this amplification served to estimate nucleated cell counts. This table comes from immunoSEQ multiplex PCR, and its TCRdb copy is limited to in-frame clones, with some not included. V and J calls plus clone size are reproduced from that table; the DNA served to infer D and trimming. The sample carries roughly 31,000 clones, around 91% recorded once. From germline, CDR1 is MDHEN and CDR2 SYDVKM. This CDR3 has 15 residues. The V end was cut by 7 bases, the J end by 2 bases, with 15 bases between. The gene calls are TRBV28 and TRBJ2-1, with D perhaps matching TRBD2 (6 bases). The sample comprised peripheral blood. The TCR comes from a man between 60 and 70 years old with active COVID-19. The CDR3: CASTPRGVAYNEQFF. CDR3 coding DNA: TGTGCCAGCACCCCGCGGGGTGTGGCCTACAATGAGCAGTTCTTC.